The 30 T cell receptor beta chains listed next were all sequenced from one sample in a study of multiple sclerosis patients with progressive multifocal leukoencephalopathy. Clones were read by immunoSEQ multiplex PCR, and TCRdb kept only the in-frame ones, dropping some. The sample shows about 28,000 clones, around 91% of them seen only once. Specified time point: 12 to 13 months of natalizumab therapy. The material was PBMCs, obtained from a patient treated with natalizumab. These receptors all come from a human donor with multiple sclerosis.

This clone was seen just once. The V gene is TRBV6-1, the J gene TRBJ2-5; a weak D match, TRBD2 (7 bases). This CDR3 region has 14 residues. Trimming removed 2 bases from V and 11 bases from J, with 18 bases in between. The germline CDR1 and CDR2 sequences are MNHNS and SASEGT. CDR3 in DNA: TGTGCCAGCAGTGAACGGGGGGCCTCGAGGGAGCAGTACTTC. Its translation: CASSERGASREQYF.

This clone has only one observation. This chain uses TRBV5-1 with TRBJ1-5; 7 positions match TRBD1. CDR3 length equals 15 residues. V lost 2 bases and J lost 0; bases outside the gene matches: 2. Germline CDR1 reads SGHRS; CDR2 reads YFSETQ. CDR3 DNA: TGCGCCAGCAGCTTTGGACAGGATAGCAATCAGCCCCAGCATTTT. Its translation: CASSFGQDSNQPQHF.

This rearrangement joins TRBV5-1 to TRBJ1-2; 8 bases map to TRBD1. The trim removed 4 bases at V and 4 bases at J, leaving 3 bases unmatched. CDR1 is SGHRS, CDR2 YFSETQ, per germline. This CDR3 contains 13 residues. CDR3 DNA sequence: TGCGCCAGCAGCCCAGGGGGCGGCTATGGCTACACCTTC. Its protein is CASSPGGGYGYTF.

The V call is TRBV5-4, the J call TRBJ1-2, with D possibly TRBD1 on 5 matching bases. Trimming shortened V by 0 bases and J by 5 bases, and 17 bases separated the two germline ends. From germline, CDR1 is SGHNT and CDR2 YYREEE (reference sequence). The CDR3 is made up of 16 amino acids. The CDR3 protein is CASSLEGARRTYGYTF. The CDR3 nucleotides read TGTGCCAGCAGCTTGGAAGGGGCAAGGAGGACGTATGGCTACACCTTC.

The rearrangement uses TRBV27 and TRBJ2-3, with 10 bases aligning to TRBD2. Germline V gives CDR1 MNHEY, CDR2 SMNVEV (reference sequence). The ends lost 4 bases at V and 7 bases at J; junction bases unmatched: 2. The CDR3 covers 13 residues. The CDR3 bases are TGTGCCAGCAGTTCACTAGCGGGGTATACGCAGTATTTT. Translated, it gives CASSSLAGYTQYF.

V is TRBV19 and J is TRBJ1-2; D not resolved. The V gene's germline CDR1 is LNHDA and CDR2 SQIVND (reference sequence). The CDR3 has 16 residues. V lost 5 bases to trimming and J lost 6 bases, with 22 bases between them. CDR3 residues: CASSRSQLGVRDGYTF. The CDR3 DNA sequence: TGTGCCAGTAGTCGGAGTCAGTTAGGAGTGAGAGATGGCTACACCTTC.

The chain recombines TRBV15 with TRBJ2-7, with D uncertain. V was clipped by 0 bases and J by 6 bases, with 9 bases between them. CDR1 and CDR2 (germline): LNHNV, YYDKDF (reference sequence). The CDR3 is made up of 13 amino acids. The CDR3 here is CATSRDARTEQYF. The CDR3 nucleotides read TGTGCCACCAGCAGAGATGCTCGGACCGAGCAGTACTTC.

The V and J genes are TRBV27 and TRBJ1-6; D is uncertain. The CDR3 is 14 amino acids. CDR1 is MNHEY and CDR2 is SMNVEV in the germline V gene (reference sequence). Trimming took 1 base from V and 8 from J, leaving 9 bases between them. In DNA, the CDR3 is TGTGCCAGCAGTTTATTTGGGAGGGATTCACCCCTCCACTTT. Translating it yields CASSLFGRDSPLHF.

The chain couples TRBV6-5 to TRBJ1-2; 8 bases are shared with TRBD1. Trimming took 5 bases from V and 8 from J; bases not matched to a gene: 10. The CDR3 loop spans 14 amino acids. Germline CDR1 is MNHEY and CDR2 is SVGAGI. CDR3 DNA: TGTGCCAGCAGTGGACCGGGACAGGTTGTCGGCTACACCTTC. It yields the protein CASSGPGQVVGYTF.

The chain combines TRBV5-1 with TRBJ2-5, with D uncertain. Germline CDR1 is SGHRS and CDR2 is YFSETQ. Trimming removed 5 bases at V and 1 base at J, with 12 bases between. The CDR3 is 14 residues long. The DNA for the CDR3 is TGCGCCAGCAGTCCCCTAACAGCCCAAGAGACCCAGTACTTC. The encoded protein is CASSPLTAQETQYF.

CDR3 residues: CASSSDTGLEQYF. CDR3 sequence (DNA): TGTGCCAGCAGTTCGGATACAGGGCTCGAGCAGTACTTC. The chain couples TRBV27 to TRBJ2-5; D is perhaps TRBD1 (6 bases). With the DNA end fitting TRBJ2-7 better, the J assignment may be wrong. The CDR3 runs to 13 residues. CDR1 and CDR2 from the germline V gene are MNHEY and SMNVEV (reference sequence).

Written as DNA, the CDR3 is TGTGCCAGCAGGCCAATTAACTATGGCTACACCTTC. This codes for CASRPINYGYTF. The chain recombines TRBV6-1 with TRBJ1-2; D is ambiguous. The CDR3 totals 12 residues. In germline, CDR1 is MNHNS, CDR2 SASEGT. The ends were cut back, 6 bases at V and 1 base at J, with 6 bases in the middle.

This chain connects TRBV10-1 to TRBJ1-1; no clear D gene. The CDR3 spans 13 residues. V lost 3 bases and J 4 bases, leaving 9 bases between the germline ends. Germline V lookup: CDR1 WNHNN, CDR2 SYGVQD (reference sequence). CDR3 sequence reads: CASSESWSTEAFF. In DNA form, the CDR3 reads TGCGCCAGCAGTGAATCCTGGAGCACTGAAGCTTTCTTT.

The V gene is TRBV29-1, the J gene TRBJ2-2; D gene uncertain. The germline gives CDR1 SQVTM, CDR2 ANQGSEA. This CDR3 spans 12 amino acids. Trimming took off 2 bases at V and 8 bases at J, with 9 bases between the two ends. CDR3 residues: CSVEWRFGELFF. The CDR3 DNA reads TGCAGCGTTGAATGGAGATTTGGGGAGCTGTTTTTT.

The chain uses TRBV6-5 and TRBJ1-1; D not certain. CDR1 and CDR2 from the germline V gene are MNHEY and SVGAGI. Trimming left V 0 bases short and J 1 base short, with 9 bases between. The CDR3 runs 15 residues. CDR3 DNA sequence: TGTGCCAGCAGTTACTCGACGGGGAGGAACACTGAAGCTTTCTTT. It specifies CASSYSTGRNTEAFF.

The chain has TRBV15 and TRBJ2-3; 12 bases map to TRBD2. The length of the CDR3 is 16 residues. CDR1 is LNHNV and CDR2 is YYDKDF in the germline V gene (reference sequence). V was pared by 1 base and J by 9 bases, with 8 bases of the junction left unmatched. In DNA form, the CDR3 reads TGTGCCACCAGCAGAGGACTAGCGGGGGACCTTCGAACGCAGTATTTT. Translating gives CATSRGLAGDLRTQYF.

The rearrangement uses TRBV2 and TRBJ1-5, with TRBD1 as a possible D gene (5 bases). The germline V gene has CDR1 SNHLY and CDR2 FYNNEI. The CDR3 is 16 amino acids. V was shortened by 1 base and J by 2 bases, with 12 bases between the two germline ends. DNA for the CDR3: TGTGCCAGCAGTGAAGAACTCCCAGGGCGCAATCAGCCCCAGCATTTT. Its protein is CASSEELPGRNQPQHF.

CDR3 bases: TGTGCCAGCAGCCCGCCACAGGGGACTGAAGCTTTCTTT. It translates to CASSPPQGTEAFF. The V call is TRBV7-9, the J call TRBJ1-1; 7 positions agree with TRBD1. The CDR3 sequence is 13 residues long. V shed 5 bases and J 5 bases; nucleotides not matched to a gene: 5. Germline CDR1 and CDR2: SEHNR and FQNEAQ (reference sequence).

In this sample, this clone turned up once. This chain joins TRBV27 and TRBJ2-5; tentatively, D is TRBD1 or TRBD2 (6 bases each). The V gene lost 3 bases and the J gene lost 5 bases, with 10 bases spanning the gap. The CDR3 length is 13 residues. Germline loops: CDR1 MNHEY, CDR2 SMNVEV (reference sequence). CDR3 amino acids: CASSLKGGETQYF. The CDR3 DNA reads TGTGCCAGCAGTTTGAAGGGGGGTGAGACCCAGTACTTC.

This chain joins TRBV9 and TRBJ1-6; 11 positions match TRBD1. CDR1 is SGDLS and CDR2 is YYNGEE in the germline V gene. V was pared by 0 bases and J by 9 bases, with 5 bases of the junction left unmatched. This CDR3 region has 16 residues. CDR3 in amino acids: CASSVAGTGGGSPLHF. The CDR3 region has the DNA TGTGCCAGCAGCGTAGCGGGGACAGGGGGAGGTTCACCCCTCCACTTT.

V and J are TRBV5-1 and TRBJ2-2, with TRBD1 matching over 9 bases. CDR1 is SGHRS, CDR2 YFSETQ, per germline. CDR3 length: 19 amino acids. The trim removed 0 bases at V and 3 bases at J, leaving 12 bases unmatched. CDR3 sequence reads: CASSLARQGVSGDTGELFF. The CDR3 DNA follows: TGCGCCAGCAGCTTGGCTAGACAGGGGGTGTCCGGCGACACCGGGGAGCTGTTTTTT.

The chain has TRBV5-1 and TRBJ1-6; D possibly corresponds to TRBD1 (6 bases). Germline-derived CDR1 and CDR2 are SGHRS and YFSETQ. The ends were cut back, 4 bases at V and 1 base at J, with 15 bases in the middle. CDR3 size: 17 residues. CDR3 sequence reads: CASSGTYGGSYNSPLHF. The CDR3 nucleotides read TGCGCCAGCAGCGGGACATACGGGGGGTCCTATAATTCACCCCTCCACTTT.

The CDR3 loop reads CASSLGGGNGYTF. The CDR3, as DNA: TGTGCCAGCAGCTTAGGAGGGGGCAATGGCTACACCTTC. The J gene is TRBJ1-2, the V gene TRBV11-2; 7 nucleotides line up with TRBD1. V lost 1 base and J lost 6; bases outside the gene matches: 2. CDR1 is SGHAT, CDR2 FQNNGV, per germline. CDR3 length: 13 residues.

The chain carries TRBV27 and TRBJ1-4; TRBD1 might be the D (5 bases). The CDR3 spans 17 residues. Between the trimmed V and J ends, which lost 1 base and 0 bases, there was a span of 12 bases. CDR1 MNHEY and CDR2 SMNVEV come from the germline V gene (reference sequence). In nucleotides, the CDR3 is TGTGCCAGCAGTTTATGGGGACCGTCCCCAACTAATGAAAAACTGTTTTTT. As protein: CASSLWGPSPTNEKLFF.

This chain links TRBV5-4 with TRBJ2-1, with TRBD2 matching over 10 bases. The ends lost 4 bases at V and 0 bases at J; junction bases unmatched: 10. CDR3 length equals 18 residues. Germline loops: CDR1 SGHNT, CDR2 YYREEE (reference sequence). CDR3 amino acids: CASSPRTSGNPSYNEQFF. DNA for the CDR3: TGTGCCAGCAGCCCGAGGACTAGCGGCAATCCCTCCTACAATGAGCAGTTCTTC.

The gene calls are TRBV10-1 and TRBJ1-2, with a tentative D call TRBD1 (5 bases). V was clipped by 7 bases and J by 2 bases, with 14 bases between them. Germline CDR1 is WNHNN and CDR2 is SYGVQD (reference sequence). CDR3 length equals 14 residues. CDR3 in DNA: TGCGCCAGCACGGTCTGGGACGGAAACTATGGCTACACCTTC. Amino acid sequence: CASTVWDGNYGYTF.

The chain uses TRBV30 and TRBJ2-7, with D uncertain. The germline V gene encodes CDR1 GTSNPN and CDR2 SVGIG (reference sequence). Trimming removed 2 bases from V and 0 bases from J, with 5 bases in between. The CDR3 runs 12 residues. In DNA form, the CDR3 reads TGTGCCTGGAGTAGGAGCTCCTACGAGCAGTACTTC. Residues: CAWSRSSYEQYF.

This chain uses TRBV5-1 with TRBJ2-1; 10 positions agree with TRBD2. The ends lost 2 bases at V and 4 bases at J; junction bases unmatched: 6. Per germline, CDR1 SGHRS and CDR2 YFSETQ. The CDR3 contains 16 residues. For the CDR3, the DNA is TGCGCCAGCAGCTTTTCTAGCGGGGGCCCATACAATGAGCAGTTCTTC. This gives the protein CASSFSSGGPYNEQFF.

J is TRBJ1-3 and V is TRBV4-1; D unresolved. The CDR3 has 16 amino acids. The germline gives CDR1 MGHRA, CDR2 YSYEKL. V was cut by 4 bases and J by 0 bases, with 13 bases left in between. CDR3 coding DNA: TGCGCCAGCAGCCCCCTCGGATCTGGCTCTGGAAACACCATATATTTT. This sequence encodes CASSPLGSGSGNTIYF.

CDR3 sequence: CASSEGGFSYEQYF. For the CDR3, the DNA is TGTGCCAGCAGCGAGGGCGGCTTTAGTTACGAGCAGTACTTC. The genes are TRBV6-1 and TRBJ2-7; perhaps TRBD2 as D (5 bases). This CDR3 is 14 amino acids long. Germline CDR1 MNHNS, CDR2 SASEGT. V lost 6 bases and J lost 4, with 16 bases in between.